Listed here are 11 T cell receptor beta chains from one sample, sequenced in a study of blood T cells in healthy people across ages (dated by TCRdb to the mid-2010s). Libraries came from 5' RACE. A second roughly 7 to 12 cycle PCR used a sample-barcoded 5' primer and a J-beta primer mix. TCRdb reworked the public reads: Q25 trimming with fastp, MiXCR clone assembly, productive beta chains retained. Rows merge per CDR3 protein into single entries with the most common DNA and genes. The sample table records around 2 million distinct CDR3 sequences; 35% to 50% of these occur just once. Of the sample, under 30% is held by the ten largest clones. The material sequenced was blood. The receptors derive from a human donor in good health.

The chain is built from TRBV29-1 and TRBJ2-3; the D is unclear. Trimming shortened V by 0 bases and J by 6 bases, and 13 bases separated the two germline ends. CDR3 length: 14 amino acids. Germline V gene sequence: CDR1 SQVTM, CDR2 ANQGSEA. The chain's CDR3 is CSVEDSVTRDTQYF. CDR3 DNA: TGCAGCGTTGAAGATTCGGTCACGCGGGATACGCAGTATTTT.

There are a few counts of this clonotype. The chain employs TRBV20-1 and TRBJ1-2; D gene ambiguous. The germline V and J ends were trimmed by 6 bases and 4 bases, with 15 bases remaining between them. Germline V lookup: CDR1 DFQATT, CDR2 SNEGSKA (reference sequence). The CDR3 has 13 residues. The CDR3 DNA is TGCAGTGCCCCGGCCGGGAAATCCTATGGCTACACCTTC. Translated: CSAPAGKSYGYTF.

The rearrangement joins TRBV28 to TRBJ2-4; no definite D call. The CDR3 sequence is 18 residues long. Trimming removed 2 bases from V and 0 bases from J, with 17 bases in between. CDR1 is MDHEN and CDR2 is SYDVKM in the germline V gene. Written as DNA, the CDR3 is TGTGCCAGCAGTTTAGGCAGTCGCGGCAGATTAGCCAAAAACATTCAGTACTTC. This encodes CASSLGSRGRLAKNIQYF.

The CDR3 DNA reads TGTGCCAGCAGTGAGGGGACGGTGAACACCGGGGAGCTGTTTTTT. Translating gives CASSEGTVNTGELFF. The chain combines TRBV2 with TRBJ2-2; D tentatively reads TRBD1 or TRBD2 (5 bases each). In germline, CDR1 is SNHLY, CDR2 FYNNEI. V dropped 3 bases and J dropped 1 base, with 9 bases sitting between them. The CDR3 covers 15 residues.

This clonotype was picked up a small number of times. The V call is TRBV20-1, the J call TRBJ2-7, with 7 positions matching TRBD1. The CDR3 is made up of 16 amino acids. The germline CDR1 and CDR2 sequences are DFQATT and SNEGSKA (reference sequence). V lost 3 bases to trimming and J lost 0 bases; unmatched junction nucleotides: 11. The CDR3 nucleotides are TGCAGTGCTAGTAGGGGGCAGGTTAGTGGCTCCTACGAGCAGTACTTC. As protein: CSASRGQVSGSYEQYF.

V is TRBV6-2 or TRBV6-3 and J is TRBJ1-5, with 8 bases lining up with TRBD1. Trimming removed 7 bases from V and 5 bases from J; junction bases left unmatched: 10. The CDR3 covers 15 residues. Germline-derived CDR1 and CDR2 are MNHEY and SVGEGT. In DNA form, the CDR3 reads TGTGCCAGCACCTCAGGACAGGGAAGGGATCAGCCCCAGCATTTT. Its translation: CASTSGQGRDQPQHF.

The chain uses TRBV11-2 and TRBJ2-1; 7 nucleotides match TRBD1. This CDR3 has 15 residues. With V trimmed by 3 bases and J by 7 bases, 9 bases remained unmatched. The germline gives CDR1 SGHAT, CDR2 FQNNGV. CDR3 DNA sequence: TGTGCCAGCAGCTTCCGACAGGGCGGCTGGAATGAGCAGTTCTTC. The encoded protein is CASSFRQGGWNEQFF.

This clonotype was counted a few times. The rearrangement links TRBV28 to TRBJ2-4; 7 nucleotides align to TRBD1. Germline trimming cut 4 bases from V and 8 bases from J; bases unmatched to any gene: 8. This CDR3 comprises 14 residues. The germline V gene has CDR1 MDHEN and CDR2 SYDVKM. In nucleotides, the CDR3 is TGTGCCAGCAGTTACAGGGGCTCCCGGCACATTCAGTACTTC. Translated, it gives CASSYRGSRHIQYF.

The V gene is TRBV13, the J gene TRBJ2-3; TRBD2 matches 10 bases. Germline V CDR1 and CDR2: PRHDT, FYEKMQ (reference sequence). There are 16 residues in the CDR3. J was trimmed by 4 bases and V by 7 bases; bases with no gene match: 11. CDR3: CASTAEGLAGADTQYF. The DNA of the CDR3 is TGTGCCAGCACAGCCGAGGGGCTAGCGGGGGCAGATACGCAGTATTTT.

Comment on this clonotype: Its ends do not fully match the called genes, so a read error is possible. The J gene is TRBJ1-3, the V gene TRBV12-5; D remains ambiguous. The CDR3 sequence is 18 residues long. Per germline, CDR1 LGHNT and CDR2 FRNRAP. DNA for the CDR3: TGTGCTGGTGGTTTGGTACCGGAAAAGGAGTCCTCTGGAAACACCATATATTTT. Encoded protein: CAGGLVPEKESSGNTIYF.

CDR3 amino acids: CASSSWSPGTDTQYF. CDR3 nucleotides: TGTGCCAGCAGCTCTTGGAGTCCTGGCACAGATACGCAGTATTTT. This chain uses TRBV5-6 with TRBJ2-3; D is unresolved. The germline gives CDR1 SGHDT, CDR2 YYEEEE. The CDR3 runs to 15 residues. Between the trimmed V and J ends, which lost 3 bases and 1 base, there was a span of 12 bases.